This note documents a single TCR beta chain sequence. The protocol was immunoSEQ multiplex PCR, while the TCRdb copy is restricted to in-frame clones and leaves out a portion. The sample holds roughly 200,000 clones; roughly 87% are singletons and the top ten take over 9.5%. The data stem from a study of blood T cell repertoires in COVID-19. For the study at large: Whether acute or convalescent, the COVID-19 samples came from the United States, Italy and Spain.

Germline CDR1 LGHNA, CDR2 YSLEER. Trimming shortened V by 1 base and J by 1 base, and 14 bases separated the two germline ends. This CDR3 is 17 amino acids long. The chain combines TRBV4-3 with TRBJ2-1, with D perhaps matching TRBD2 (6 bases). The receptor was derived from a woman younger than 35 who had recovered from COVID-19. The material sequenced was peripheral blood. Written as DNA, the CDR3 is TGCGCCAGCAGCCAAGCGTTGGGGGGAGGTTCCTACAATGAGCAGTTCTTC. It specifies CASSQALGGGSYNEQFF.